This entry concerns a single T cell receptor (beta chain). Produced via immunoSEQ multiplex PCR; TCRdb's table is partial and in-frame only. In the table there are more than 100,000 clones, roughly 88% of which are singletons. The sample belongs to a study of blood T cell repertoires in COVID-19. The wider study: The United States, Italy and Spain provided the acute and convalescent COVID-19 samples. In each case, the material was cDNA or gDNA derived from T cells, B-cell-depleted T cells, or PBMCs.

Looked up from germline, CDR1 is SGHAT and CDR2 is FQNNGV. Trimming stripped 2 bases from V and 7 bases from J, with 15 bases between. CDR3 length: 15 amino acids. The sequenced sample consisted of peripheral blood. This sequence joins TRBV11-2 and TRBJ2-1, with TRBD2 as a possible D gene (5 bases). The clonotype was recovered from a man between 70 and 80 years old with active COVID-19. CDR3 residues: CASSLSGSRGNEQFF. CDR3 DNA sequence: TGTGCCAGCAGCTTATCTGGGAGCCGGGGTAATGAGCAGTTCTTC.